This record looks at one T cell receptor (beta chain) sequence and its context. Its antigen remains unidentified. No base qualities exist here, and no much larger clone lies one base off it. Trimming at the junction amounts to 6 bases on V and 3 bases on J, and the germline ends lie 11 bases apart. The germline V gene (reference sequence) supplies CDR1 MNHEY and CDR2 SMNVEV. The CDR3 has 13 amino acids, counting the end cysteine and phenylalanine. Only the CDR3 DNA is retained, 39 bases long and in frame from the first base. This entry comes from a study of cytomegalovirus exposure and HLA in healthy donors (dated by TCRdb to 2016 to 2017). Background for the entire study: An earlier analysis of 550 to 700 of the donors reported approximately 290 Gb of sequence data and some 120 million unique TCR beta sequences from about 200 million T cells. A later analysis re-analyzed previously published TCR beta repertoires from 550 to 700 donors and added high-resolution HLA genotyping to study TCR occurrence patterns. A later genetic analysis used genome-wide SNP genotypes for about three fifths of the 666 donors, treating that subset as a discovery cohort. The T cell repertoires of around 670 subjects were profiled by immunosequencing and related to cytomegalovirus serostatus. On average, roughly 250,000 unique TCR beta nucleotide sequences were sequenced per donor among a few hundred genotyped donors of the cohort, with roughly 20% of those sequences being non-productive. The number of typed donors differed by locus: about 620-640 for A, B, C, DRB1 and DQB1; 500 to 550 for DQA1; approximately 610 for DPA1; and around 450 for DPB1. Several DR-DQ haplotypes were treated as single units for association and clustering because of strong linkage in the cohort. Of the 350 to 450 genotyped donors, 65% to 90% were placed in the genetic ancestry cluster associated with self-reported Caucasian donors. Around 320 gigabases of sequencing data and 70 million to 85 million unique TCR sequences were included in an early release covering roughly 700 HLA-typed donors. Every repertoire in the discovery cohort had been generated on one and the same sequencing platform. To predict cytomegalovirus infection status, the study combined high-throughput TCR immunosequencing, statistical association of individual TCRs with disease status, and machine learning. Both class I and class II loci were covered by HLA typing, at four-digit resolution. Rather than drawing on any new phenotypic data, the later analysis identified candidate immune exposures from TCR beta sequences and the way those sequences occurred across donors. The study was designed to test whether signatures of past pathogen exposure could be identified by cataloging public T cell receptors. A separate validation cohort of roughly 130 different subjects was used in addition to the roughly 670-subject first cohort. An earlier analysis of 587 of the donors used high-throughput TCR beta sequencing to judge whether each TCR beta V gene segment behaved as functional or pseudogenic. Donor age, sex, ethnicity and CMV serostatus were compiled alongside the repertoire data. Here is what the overall study found, with its caveats: Roughly uniform sequencing depth across donors was assumed in presence/absence analyses, although this assumption may not hold. Some IMGT-functional V segments, including TRBV6-2 and TRBV6-3, could not be told apart with the 87-base-pair reads, so those segments were excluded. The sequencing pipeline was judged likely to have produced a cluster of highly shared sequence variants as a technical artifact. In a later analysis, the rate of TCR association differed among HLA loci, with DRB1 alleles having the most associated TCRs and HLA-C alleles having the fewest. Linkage disequilibrium might explain the correlated functional status among segregating V segments, but an unknown experimental factor could not be excluded. The cohort was sequenced for TCR beta chains only, and without alpha or paired-chain data the features that could be detected were limited. Several of the top co-occurrence clusters appeared to be linked to parvovirus B19, influenza, CMV and Epstein-Barr virus, according to a later analysis. In a later analysis, most CMV-associated TCR beta chains were found to appear HLA-restricted, with HLA associations seemingly driven largely by CMV exposure. In a later genetic analysis, a missense DCLRE1C variant was associated with V-gene and J-gene trimming of TCR beta chains, and the association was replicated in an independent cohort. A further reported finding was that TCR beta sequences accurately predicted the HLA-A and HLA-B alleles for most subjects in the first cohort. For the cohort, immune exposure information was limited to CMV serostatus. In both the original and validation cohorts, the classifier was reported to diagnose cytomegalovirus status with high specificity and sensitivity. While some public TCRs were present in many individuals, most TCR sequences turned up only very rarely across donors. Broadly in line with IMGT annotations, most TCR beta V segments showed up in productive rearrangements about 87% or about 30% of the time in an earlier analysis of 587 of the donors. According to a later genetic analysis, donors in an Asian-associated ancestry cluster had fewer N-insertions in productive TCRs than the approximately 670-donor mean. When HLA alleles, especially DR and DQ, strongly co-occurred, TCR associations were difficult to assign to individual alleles. Over 15 rarely observed V segments, including chromosome 9 orphons, were excluded from the earlier analysis of 550 to 700 of the donors because counts were too low. HLA typing was unavailable for some donors at each locus, so association tests used only the typed subset. The authors suggested that the approach could potentially be generalized to other disease states and immunological phenotypes. Specific HLA alleles were associated with over 15,000 TCR beta sequences at a false discovery rate of 0.05 in a later analysis. The study gave a list of 150 to 200 TCR beta chains associated with cytomegalovirus. A later analysis found that HLA-associated TCR beta chains were more clonally expanded and had lower generation probabilities than equally common non-associated chains. In vitro tests confirmed that three of the cytomegalovirus-associated TCR beta chains recognize cytomegalovirus antigens.

Library prep was done by the immunoSEQ multiplex PCR assay. For the multiplex PCR, a mixture combining 60 forward primers for TCR Vbeta segments and 13 reverse primers for TCR Jbeta segments was used. A multiplex PCR assay on genomic DNA amplified the CDR3 region of rearranged TCR beta genes. Amplified TCR beta libraries were sequenced as 87-base-pair reads on the Illumina HiSeq System. For the original study's pipeline: A later analysis tallied some 79 million unique TCR beta chains across the 666 repertoires, and some 12 million of those chains were shared by two or more donors. A nearest-neighbor algorithm error-corrected the raw reads and collapsed the reads into unique sequences, merging closely related sequences to remove PCR and sequencing errors. To assign V, D and J gene segments, CDR3 sequences were aligned to IMGT reference sequences. For a sequence to be retained, at least a six-nucleotide match to both a V gene segment and a J gene segment was required. A rearrangement counted as productive if the CDR3 had no stop codons and remained in frame with V and J, and every other rearrangement counted as non-productive. Following IMGT convention, CDR3 was defined as the stretch from the second conserved V-encoded cysteine to the conserved J-encoded phenylalanine. The earlier analysis of roughly 590 of the donors excluded any sequence lacking an unambiguous match to a single V gene segment. In an earlier analysis of several hundred of the donors, V segments were called functional above 56.7% productive rearrangements and were called segregating when the between-donor standard deviation exceeded 5%. To diagnose cytomegalovirus status from the catalog of TCR beta chain sequences, a statistical classification framework was built. In a later analysis, TCR nucleotide sequences were compared against IMGT/GENE-DB human TR gene sequences so that V and J genes could be assigned. In a later analysis, CDR3 sequences and most-parsimonious VDJ recombination scenarios were assigned using the TCRdist pipeline. In a later analysis, each TCR beta chain was defined by its CDR3 amino acid sequence together with its V-gene family, and reads lacking a unique V-gene family were excluded. In a later analysis, approximately 590 highly shared, low-generation-probability nucleotide sequences were removed to address suspected cross-contamination and a sequencing artifact. For each public chain, a later analysis derived a clonal expansion index from normalized ranks of inferred template counts within each repertoire. In a later analysis, generation probabilities were computed with a VDJ recombination model fitted to out-of-frame rearrangements, and the resulting probabilities were checked against IGoR. In a later analysis, TCR-TCR, TCR-HLA and TCR-CMV co-occurrence was scored with hypergeometric tests, and a repertoire-size bias correction was applied to TCR pairs. False discovery rates were estimated in a later analysis by permuting HLA or CMV assignments 20 times. In a later analysis, co-occurring TCRs were grouped with DBSCAN, and TCRdist sequence similarity was added when clustering was performed within HLA-allele-positive subsets. Repertoires with fewer than 30,000 or more than 120,000 public chains, plus five repertoires with anomalous nucleotide sharing, were excluded from co-occurrence clustering. TCRdb took over this immuneACCESS table, retaining in-frame rearrangements with V and J assigned. Such tables are incomplete; in checked studies, under half of the missing clones stem from an unresolved V gene, and the remainder is unexplained. V and J calls and clone size are those listed in that table; D and trimming were worked out from the DNA. The sample data list around 130,000 clones, and roughly 72% of these were observed just once. Clones ranked in the top ten supply around 1.9% of the sample.

The cohort comprised hundreds of healthy bone marrow donors. At the time of sampling, all cohort members were nominally healthy, though unrecorded immune exposures were likely present. The donor tested CMV seronegative and was one of the 352 seronegative cohort members. Every donor gave a peripheral blood sample, and the peripheral blood mononuclear cells from that sample were used for TCR beta sequencing. The Qiagen DNeasy Blood Extraction Kit was used to extract genomic DNA from the blood cell samples. The chain was built from TRBV27 and TRBJ1-2; the D segment could be TRBD1, given 6 matching bases. This sequence originates from a woman aged 45-65 years in good health and CMV-seronegative. Material for sequencing was PBMCs. The CDR3 corresponds to CASRRGKDYGYTF. The DNA reads as follows: TGTGCCAGCAGAAGGGGGAAAGACTATGGCTACACCTTC.